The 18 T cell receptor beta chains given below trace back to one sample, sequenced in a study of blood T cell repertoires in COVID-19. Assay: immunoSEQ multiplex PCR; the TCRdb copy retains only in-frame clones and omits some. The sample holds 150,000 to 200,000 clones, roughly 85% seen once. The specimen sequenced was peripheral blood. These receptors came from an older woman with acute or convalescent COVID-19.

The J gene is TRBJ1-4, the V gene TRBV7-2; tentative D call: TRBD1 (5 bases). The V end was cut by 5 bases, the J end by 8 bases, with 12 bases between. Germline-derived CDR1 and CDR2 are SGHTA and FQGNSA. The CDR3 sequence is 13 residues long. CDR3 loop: CASSSRVREKLFF. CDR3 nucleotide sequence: TGTGCCAGCAGCAGCAGGGTGAGGGAAAAACTGTTTTTT.

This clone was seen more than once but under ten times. This CDR3 reads CATNRETNTEAFF. The DNA of the CDR3 is TGTGCTACTAACCGGGAGACTAACACTGAAGCTTTCTTT. The genes are TRBV30 and TRBJ1-1, with unresolved D. Germline assignment: CDR1 GTSNPN and CDR2 SVGIG (reference sequence). CDR3 length equals 13 residues.

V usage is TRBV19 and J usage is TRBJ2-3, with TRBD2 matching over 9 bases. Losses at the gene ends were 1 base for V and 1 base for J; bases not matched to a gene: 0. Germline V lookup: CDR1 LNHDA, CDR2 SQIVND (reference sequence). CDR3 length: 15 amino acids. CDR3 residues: CASSIASGGTDTQYF. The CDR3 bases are TGTGCCAGTAGTATAGCTAGCGGGGGCACAGATACGCAGTATTTT. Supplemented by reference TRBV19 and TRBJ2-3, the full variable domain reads DGGITQSPKYLFRKEGQNVTLSCEQNLNHDAMYWYRQDPGQGLRLIYYSQIVNDFQKGDIAEGYSVSREKKESFPLTVTSAQKNPTAFYLCASSIASGGTDTQYFGPGTRLTVL.

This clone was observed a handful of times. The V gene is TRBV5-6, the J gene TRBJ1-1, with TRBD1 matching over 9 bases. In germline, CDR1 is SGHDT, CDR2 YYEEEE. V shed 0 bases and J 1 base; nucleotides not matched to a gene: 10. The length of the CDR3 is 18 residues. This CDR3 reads CASSLVRTGVWTNTEAFF. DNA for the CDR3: TGTGCCAGCAGCTTGGTTCGGACAGGGGTATGGACGAACACTGAAGCTTTCTTT. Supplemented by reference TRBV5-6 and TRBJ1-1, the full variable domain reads DAGVTQSPTHLIKTRGQQVTLRCSPKSGHDTVSWYQQALGQGPQFIFQYYEEEERQRGNFPDRFSGHQFPNYSSELNVNALLLGDSALYLCASSLVRTGVWTNTEAFFGQGTRLTVV.

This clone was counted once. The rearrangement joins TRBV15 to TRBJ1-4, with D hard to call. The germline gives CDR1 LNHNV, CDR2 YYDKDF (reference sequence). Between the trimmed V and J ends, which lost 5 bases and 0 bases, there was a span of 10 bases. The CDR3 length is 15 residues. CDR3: CATSAVPATNEKLFF. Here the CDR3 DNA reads TGTGCCACCAGCGCCGTTCCAGCAACTAATGAAAAACTGTTTTTT.

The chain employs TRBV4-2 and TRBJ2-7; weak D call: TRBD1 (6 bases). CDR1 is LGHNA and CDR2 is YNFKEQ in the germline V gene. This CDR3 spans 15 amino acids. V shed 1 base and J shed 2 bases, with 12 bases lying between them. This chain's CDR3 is CASSQVRNRAYEQYF. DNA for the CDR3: TGTGCCAGCAGCCAAGTAAGGAACAGGGCCTACGAGCAGTACTTC.

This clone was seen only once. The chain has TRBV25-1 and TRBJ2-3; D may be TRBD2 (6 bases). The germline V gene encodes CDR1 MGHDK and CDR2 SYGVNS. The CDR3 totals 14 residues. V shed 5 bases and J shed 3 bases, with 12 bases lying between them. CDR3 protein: CASSSRLETDTQYF. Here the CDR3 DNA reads TGTGCCAGCAGTTCCCGACTAGAAACAGATACGCAGTATTTT.

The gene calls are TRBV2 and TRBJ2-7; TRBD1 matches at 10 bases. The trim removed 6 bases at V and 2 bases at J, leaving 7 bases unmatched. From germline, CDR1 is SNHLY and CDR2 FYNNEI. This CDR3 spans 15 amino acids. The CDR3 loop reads CASRRTGTGAYEQYF. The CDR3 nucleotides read TGTGCCAGCAGGAGGACCGGGACAGGGGCCTACGAGCAGTACTTC.

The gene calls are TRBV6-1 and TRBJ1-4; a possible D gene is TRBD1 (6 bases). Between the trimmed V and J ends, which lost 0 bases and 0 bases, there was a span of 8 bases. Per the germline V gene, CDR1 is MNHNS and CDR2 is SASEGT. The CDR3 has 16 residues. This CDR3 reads CASSEAGGPTNEKLFF. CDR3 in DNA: TGTGCCAGCAGTGAAGCGGGGGGGCCAACTAATGAAAAACTGTTTTTT.

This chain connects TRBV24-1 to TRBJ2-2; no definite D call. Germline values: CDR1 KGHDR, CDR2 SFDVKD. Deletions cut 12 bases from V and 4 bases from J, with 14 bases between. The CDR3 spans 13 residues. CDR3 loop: CASLAPITGELFF. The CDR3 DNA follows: TGTGCCTCTCTGGCCCCGATCACCGGGGAGCTGTTTTTT.

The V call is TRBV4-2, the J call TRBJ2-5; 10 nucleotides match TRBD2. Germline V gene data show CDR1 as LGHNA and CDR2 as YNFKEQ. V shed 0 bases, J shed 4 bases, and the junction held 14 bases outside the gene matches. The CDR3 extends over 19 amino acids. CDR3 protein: CASSQDWLASGSGGETQYF. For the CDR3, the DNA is TGTGCCAGCAGCCAAGATTGGTTGGCTAGCGGGAGTGGAGGAGAGACCCAGTACTTC.

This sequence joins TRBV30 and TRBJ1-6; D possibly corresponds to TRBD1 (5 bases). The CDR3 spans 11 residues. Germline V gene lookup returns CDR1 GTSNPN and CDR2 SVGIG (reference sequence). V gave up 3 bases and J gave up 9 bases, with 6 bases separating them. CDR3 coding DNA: TGTGCCTGGAGCCAGGGTTCACCCCTCCACTTT. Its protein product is CAWSQGSPLHF.

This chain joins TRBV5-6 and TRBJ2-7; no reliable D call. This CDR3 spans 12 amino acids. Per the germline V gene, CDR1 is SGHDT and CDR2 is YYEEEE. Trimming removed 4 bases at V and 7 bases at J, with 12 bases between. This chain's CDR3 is CASSRLTGEQYF. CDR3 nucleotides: TGTGCCAGCAGCCGATTGACTGGAGAGCAGTACTTC.

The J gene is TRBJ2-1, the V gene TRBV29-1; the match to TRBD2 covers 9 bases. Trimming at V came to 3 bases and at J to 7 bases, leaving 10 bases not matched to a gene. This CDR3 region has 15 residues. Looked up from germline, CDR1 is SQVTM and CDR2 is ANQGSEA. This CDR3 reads CSVEALAGAPNEQFF. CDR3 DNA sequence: TGCAGCGTTGAGGCATTAGCGGGAGCCCCAAATGAGCAGTTCTTC.

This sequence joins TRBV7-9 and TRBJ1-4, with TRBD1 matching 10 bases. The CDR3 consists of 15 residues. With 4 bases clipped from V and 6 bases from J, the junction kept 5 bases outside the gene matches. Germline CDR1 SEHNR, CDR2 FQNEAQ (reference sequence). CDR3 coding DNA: TGTGCCAGCAGCTCCACGACAGGGGGCCATGAAAAACTGTTTTTT. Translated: CASSSTTGGHEKLFF.

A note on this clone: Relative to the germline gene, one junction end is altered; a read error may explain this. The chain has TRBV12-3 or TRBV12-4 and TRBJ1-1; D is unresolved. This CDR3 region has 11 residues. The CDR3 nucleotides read TGTGCCAGCAGGTTACTTGGGAGAACGGCATTT. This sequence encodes CASRLLGRTAF.

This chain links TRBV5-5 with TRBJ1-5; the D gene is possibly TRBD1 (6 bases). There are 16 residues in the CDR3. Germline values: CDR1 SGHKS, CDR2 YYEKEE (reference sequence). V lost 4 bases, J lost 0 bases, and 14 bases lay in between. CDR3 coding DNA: TGTGCCAGCAGCCAATTAGGACAGACTAGCAATCAGCCCCAGCATTTT. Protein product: CASSQLGQTSNQPQHF.

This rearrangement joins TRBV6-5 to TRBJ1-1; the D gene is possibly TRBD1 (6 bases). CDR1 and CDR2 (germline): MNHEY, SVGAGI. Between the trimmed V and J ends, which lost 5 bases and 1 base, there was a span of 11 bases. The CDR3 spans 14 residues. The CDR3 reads CASSNYRENTEAFF. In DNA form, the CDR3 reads TGTGCCAGCAGTAATTACAGGGAGAACACTGAAGCTTTCTTT.